A single sample gave rise to the 16 T cell receptor beta chains below, sequenced in a study of blood T cell repertoires in COVID-19. Profiling relied on immunoSEQ multiplex PCR, and the TCRdb table lists in-frame clones only, not all of them. The data contain fewer than 250,000 clones, about 83% of them singletons. Sequencing was performed on peripheral blood. Source of these receptors: a man aged 50 or older with active or convalescent COVID-19.

This chain connects TRBV10-2 to TRBJ2-7; tentatively, D is TRBD2 (6 bases). Trimming took off 6 bases at V and 2 bases at J, with 14 bases between the two ends. The germline CDR1 and CDR2 sequences are WSHSY and SAAADI. This CDR3 is 14 amino acids long. CDR3 DNA: TGCGCCAGCAGCTTGACTAGACCGACCTACGAGCAGTACTTC. Translating gives CASSLTRPTYEQYF.

The V gene is TRBV14, the J gene TRBJ1-3; perhaps TRBD1 as D (5 bases). This CDR3 has 16 amino acids. The V end was cut by 3 bases, the J end by 3 bases, with 15 bases between. Germline CDR1 and CDR2: SGHDN and FVKESK. The CDR3 here is CASSHMRRAGGNTIYF. For the CDR3, the DNA is TGTGCCAGCAGCCACATGCGCAGGGCTGGTGGAAACACCATATATTTT.

The chain carries TRBV24-1 and TRBJ2-5; tentatively, D is TRBD1 (6 bases). V was cut by 4 bases and J by 5 bases, with 16 bases left in between. The CDR3 contains 15 residues. Germline V lookup: CDR1 KGHDR, CDR2 SFDVKD. The CDR3 loop reads CATSELAGQGETQYF. The CDR3 coding sequence is TGTGCCACCAGTGAATTGGCAGGGCAGGGGGAGACCCAGTACTTC.

This chain uses TRBV28 with TRBJ2-3, with 16 bases fitting TRBD2. The CDR3 has 15 amino acids. The germline gives CDR1 MDHEN, CDR2 SYDVKM. The CDR3 protein is CAAGLAGGLPDTQYF. The CDR3 bases are TGTGCAGCGGGACTAGCGGGAGGGCTCCCAGATACGCAGTATTTT.

The chain employs TRBV7-8 and TRBJ1-5; D may be TRBD1 (6 bases). V was pared by 3 bases and J by 4 bases, with 13 bases between. This CDR3 comprises 15 residues. Germline CDR1 reads SGHVS; CDR2 reads FQNEAQ. CDR3 in DNA: TGTGCCAGCAGCTTGATGGGGGGGGCTAATCAGCCCCAGCATTTT. Protein sequence: CASSLMGGANQPQHF.

The chain recombines TRBV19 with TRBJ1-3, with 8 bases aligning to TRBD1. The V gene end was trimmed by 6 bases and the J gene end by 3 bases; junction bases not matched to a gene: 4. The CDR3 spans 14 residues. CDR1 is LNHDA, CDR2 SQIVND, per germline (reference sequence). For the CDR3, the DNA is TGTGCCAGTAGCCAGACAGGGGTTGGAAACACCATATATTTT. This encodes CASSQTGVGNTIYF.

The rearrangement uses TRBV28 and TRBJ1-5; 7 nucleotides agree with TRBD1. Germline V gives CDR1 MDHEN, CDR2 SYDVKM. The V segment lost 3 bases and the J segment 3 bases; nucleotides outside the gene matches: 5. The CDR3 runs 15 residues. For the CDR3, the DNA is TGTGCCAGCAGTTTTAGCGACAGGGACAATCAGCCCCAGCATTTT. The encoded protein is CASSFSDRDNQPQHF. Looking up the rest from reference TRBV28 and TRBJ1-5 gives the full variable domain: DVKVTQSSRYLVKRTGEKVFLECVQDMDHENMFWYRQDPGLGLRLIYFSYDVKMKEKGDIPEGYSVSREKKERFSLILESASTNQTSMYLCASSFSDRDNQPQHFGDGTRLSIL.

The V gene is TRBV24-1, the J gene TRBJ2-5, with D hard to call. The CDR3 is made up of 17 amino acids. Germline assignment: CDR1 KGHDR and CDR2 SFDVKD. V was shortened by 2 bases and J by 2 bases, with 17 bases between the two germline ends. This CDR3 is CATSDSGAASAQETQYF. CDR3 nucleotide sequence: TGTGCCACCAGTGATTCCGGCGCGGCTAGTGCGCAAGAGACCCAGTACTTC.

This rearrangement joins TRBV4-3 to TRBJ2-3; TRBD2 aligns across 8 bases. The J segment lost 5 bases and the V segment lost 5 bases, leaving 3 bases of the junction unmatched. Per germline, CDR1 LGHNA and CDR2 YSLEER. This CDR3 has 13 amino acids. The CDR3 DNA follows: TGCGCCAGCAGCTCCCGGGGGGGAGATACGCAGTATTTT. This sequence encodes CASSSRGGDTQYF.

The table lists this clone with a count of one. The rearrangement uses TRBV18 and TRBJ2-7; a possible D gene is TRBD1 (6 bases). Trimming stripped 3 bases from V and 3 bases from J, with 12 bases between. Germline values: CDR1 KGHSH, CDR2 LQKENI. CDR3 length: 14 amino acids. CDR3 region: CASSPGAGDYEQYF. The CDR3 coding sequence is TGTGCCAGCTCACCCGGGGCAGGGGACTACGAGCAGTACTTC.

J is TRBJ2-3 and V is TRBV12-2; TRBD2 is taken as the D call from the table, unchecked against the DNA. TRBV12-2 is labeled a pseudogene. The CDR3 extends over 16 amino acids. The DNA for the CDR3 is TGTGCAAGTCGCTGGCCCTCTCCGGGGTGTACGAATACGCAGTATTTT. Translation: CASRWPSPGCTNTQYF.

This clone came up a few times. The chain couples TRBV7-6 to TRBJ1-4; D is ambiguous. Germline V gives CDR1 SGHVS, CDR2 FNYEAQ. Trimming cost V 2 bases and J 4 bases, with 8 bases left between them. This CDR3 region has 14 residues. CDR3 sequence: CASSLTAGNEKLFF. The CDR3 nucleotides are TGTGCCAGCAGCTTAACCGCGGGTAATGAAAAACTGTTTTTT.

V is TRBV24-1 and J is TRBJ2-1, with no clear D. Germline V gives CDR1 KGHDR, CDR2 SFDVKD. The length of the CDR3 is 14 residues. V dropped 1 base and J dropped 8 bases, with 11 bases sitting between them. The CDR3 region is CATSDLTREYEQFF. The CDR3 DNA reads TGTGCCACCAGTGATTTAACACGTGAATATGAGCAGTTCTTC.

V usage is TRBV5-4 and J usage is TRBJ1-2, with D possibly TRBD1 on 5 matching bases. The CDR3 has 14 residues. Germline assignment: CDR1 SGHNT and CDR2 YYREEE (reference sequence). V was clipped by 0 bases and J by 10 bases, with 16 bases between them. The DNA of the CDR3 is TGTGCCAGCAGCTTGGCCGACAGAGACCTACCCTACACCTTC. It codes for CASSLADRDLPYTF. Full variable domain (missing parts from reference TRBV5-4 and TRBJ1-2): ETGVTQSPTHLIKTRGQQVTLRCSSQSGHNTVSWYQQALGQGPQFIFQYYREEENGRGNFPPRFSGLQFPNYSSELNVNALELDDSALYLCASSLADRDLPYTFGSGTRLTVV.

The chain is built from TRBV19 and TRBJ1-1; no clear D. Germline V gene sequence: CDR1 LNHDA, CDR2 SQIVND (reference sequence). The length of the CDR3 is 13 residues. V was pared by 3 bases and J by 5 bases, with 10 bases between. Here the CDR3 DNA reads TGTGCCAGTAGTATCTCATCAGTTACTGAAGCTTTCTTT. As protein: CASSISSVTEAFF.

In the case of this clone: The junction departs from the called germline gene at one end, perhaps through a read error. This chain uses TRBV7-7 with TRBJ2-3; D is possibly TRBD2 (5 bases). The CDR3 is made up of 15 amino acids. Germline V gene lookup returns CDR1 SSHAT and CDR2 FNYEAQ (reference sequence). The CDR3 sequence is CASSPGLGETDTQYF. The CDR3 nucleotides are TGTGCTAGCAGCCCAGGACTGGGAGAGACAGATACGCAGTATTTT.